The 11 T cell receptor beta chains below come from one sample, sequenced in a study of early T cells in non-severe SARS-CoV-2 infection (dated by TCRdb to the early 2020s). The library was prepared using 5' RACE. The sequencer was a NextSeq 500. TCRdb trimmed the raw reads at Q25, called clones with MiXCR and kept productive beta chains. When rows share a CDR3 protein, they turn into one entry using the most common DNA and genes. The sample includes some 90,000 distinct CDR3 sequences, with just under 15% observed a single time. 5.5% of the sample rests with the top ten. Sample: whole blood. The receptors here all came from an adult who was a healthcare worker with PCR-confirmed SARS-CoV-2 infection or an uninfected control (not recorded which).

The chain uses TRBV28 and TRBJ1-2; unclear D gene. The CDR3 has 15 residues. V lost 4 bases and J 0 bases, leaving 12 bases between the germline ends. Germline-derived CDR1 and CDR2 are MDHEN and SYDVKM. The chain's CDR3 is CASSSYPSANYGYTF. The CDR3 DNA reads TGTGCCAGCAGTTCTTATCCGTCGGCTAACTATGGCTACACCTTC.

The chain has TRBV5-4 and TRBJ2-3, with a possible D match to TRBD1 (6 bases). The CDR3 sequence is 15 residues long. V was cut by 0 bases and J by 3 bases, with 11 bases left in between. CDR1 SGHNT and CDR2 YYREEE come from the germline V gene (reference sequence). The CDR3 region has the DNA TGTGCCAGCAGCTTGGACTCAAGGGGGACAGATACGCAGTATTTT. Protein: CASSLDSRGTDTQYF.

The chain has TRBV12-3 or TRBV12-4 and TRBJ2-1; D is unresolved. V lost 6 bases, J lost 6 bases, and 12 bases lay in between. The CDR3 sequence is 13 residues long. CDR3 amino acids: CASSPRRSNEQFF. The CDR3 nucleotides are TGTGCCAGCAGCCCAAGACGTAGCAATGAGCAGTTCTTC.

The rearrangement links TRBV18 to TRBJ2-3; the D is unclear. The length of the CDR3 is 12 residues. CDR1 and CDR2 (germline): KGHSH, LQKENI. Trimming removed 3 bases from V and 6 bases from J, with 7 bases in between. The CDR3: CASSPVFDTQYF. CDR3 bases: TGTGCCAGCTCACCGGTTTTTGATACGCAGTATTTT.

This clonotype has just a few counts. The chain recombines TRBV6-6 with TRBJ2-5; 7 nucleotides line up with TRBD2. Germline V gives CDR1 MNHNY, CDR2 SVGAGI (reference sequence). Trimming took 2 bases from V and 4 from J; bases not matched to a gene: 4. The CDR3 runs to 14 residues. The CDR3 here is CASSYVSGGETQYF. As DNA, the CDR3 is TGTGCCAGCAGTTACGTTTCGGGGGGAGAGACCCAGTACTTC.

This sequence joins TRBV28 and TRBJ2-7; 12 nucleotides match TRBD2. V lost 4 bases and J lost 3; bases outside the gene matches: 10. CDR1 is MDHEN and CDR2 is SYDVKM in the germline V gene. The CDR3 sequence is 17 residues long. Here the CDR3 DNA reads TGTGCCAGCAGTTCCAAGCTCGAGACTAGCGGGGGCTACGAGCAGTACTTC. The encoded protein is CASSSKLETSGGYEQYF.

This chain joins TRBV12-3 or TRBV12-4 and TRBJ2-7; D is possibly TRBD1 (6 bases). The CDR3 has 12 amino acids. V dropped 6 bases and J dropped 3 bases, with 9 bases sitting between them. CDR3 loop: CASSRGHYEQYF. The CDR3 DNA is TGTGCCAGCAGCCGGGGACACTACGAGCAGTACTTC.

The V and J genes are TRBV5-1 and TRBJ2-1; TRBD2 agrees at 8 bases. CDR1 SGHRS and CDR2 YFSETQ come from the germline V gene. The CDR3 has 16 amino acids. Trimming removed 1 base from V and 6 bases from J; junction bases left unmatched: 9. In nucleotides, the CDR3 is TGCGCCAGCAGCTTGCAGGGCGGGAGGACCCCCAATGAGCAGTTCTTC. Its translation is CASSLQGGRTPNEQFF.

This clonotype was counted a few times. The gene calls are TRBV3-1 and TRBJ2-3; D gene unclear. Germline loops: CDR1 LGHDT, CDR2 YNNKEL (reference sequence). V gave up 0 bases and J gave up 4 bases, with 11 bases separating them. The CDR3 runs to 15 residues. The CDR3: CASSQEGNVADTQYF. DNA of the CDR3: TGTGCCAGCAGCCAAGAGGGAAACGTTGCAGATACGCAGTATTTT.

This clonotype was counted a few times. V and J are TRBV6-5 and TRBJ1-3; unclear D gene. The length of the CDR3 is 14 residues. V was pared by 8 bases and J by 0 bases, with 11 bases between. Germline-derived CDR1 and CDR2 are MNHEY and SVGAGI. The CDR3 DNA reads TGTGCCAGCCGGAGGCAACCCTCTGGAAACACCATATATTTT. It codes for CASRRQPSGNTIYF.

This clonotype was observed a handful of times. This chain uses TRBV20-1 with TRBJ2-7; the D gene is possibly TRBD2 (6 bases). The CDR3 covers 15 residues. Germline-derived CDR1 and CDR2 are DFQATT and SNEGSKA (reference sequence). V was clipped by 4 bases and J by 0 bases, with 16 bases between them. This CDR3 is CSAKPLAPSSYEQYF. The CDR3 nucleotides read TGCAGTGCTAAACCGCTAGCGCCAAGCTCCTACGAGCAGTACTTC.